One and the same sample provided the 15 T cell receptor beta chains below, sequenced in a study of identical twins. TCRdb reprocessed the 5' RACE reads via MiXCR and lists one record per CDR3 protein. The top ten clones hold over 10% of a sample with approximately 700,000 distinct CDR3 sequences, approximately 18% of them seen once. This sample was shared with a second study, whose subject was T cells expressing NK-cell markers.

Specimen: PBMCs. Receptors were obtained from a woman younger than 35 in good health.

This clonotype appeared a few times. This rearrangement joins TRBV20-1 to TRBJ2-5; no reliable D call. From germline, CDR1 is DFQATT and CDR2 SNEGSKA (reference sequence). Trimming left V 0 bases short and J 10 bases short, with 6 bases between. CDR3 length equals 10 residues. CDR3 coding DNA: TGCAGTGCTAGAGAGAAGCACCAGTACTTC. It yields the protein CSAREKHQYF.

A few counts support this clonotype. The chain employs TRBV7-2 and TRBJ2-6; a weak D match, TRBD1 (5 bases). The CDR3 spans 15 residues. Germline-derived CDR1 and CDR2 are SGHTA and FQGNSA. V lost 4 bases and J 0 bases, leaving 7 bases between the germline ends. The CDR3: CASSSGFSGANVLTF. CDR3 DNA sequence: TGTGCCAGCAGCTCAGGGTTCTCTGGGGCCAACGTCCTGACTTTC.

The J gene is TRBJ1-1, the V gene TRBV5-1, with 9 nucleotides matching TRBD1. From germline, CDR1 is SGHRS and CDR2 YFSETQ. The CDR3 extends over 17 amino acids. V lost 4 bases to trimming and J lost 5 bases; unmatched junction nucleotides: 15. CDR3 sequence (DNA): TGCGCCAGCAGCACCGACAGGGGGACGTTTATTGGGACTGAAGCTTTCTTT. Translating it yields CASSTDRGTFIGTEAFF.

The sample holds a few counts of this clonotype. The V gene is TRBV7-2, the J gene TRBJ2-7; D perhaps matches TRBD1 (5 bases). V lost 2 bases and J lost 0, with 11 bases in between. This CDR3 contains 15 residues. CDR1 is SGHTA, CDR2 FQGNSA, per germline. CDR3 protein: CASSLSGSSSYEQYF. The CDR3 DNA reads TGTGCCAGCAGCTTATCAGGGTCGAGCTCCTACGAGCAGTACTTC. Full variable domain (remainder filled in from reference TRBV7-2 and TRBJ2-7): GAGVSQSPSNKVTEKGKDVELRCDPISGHTALYWYRQSLGQGLEFLIYFQGNSAPDKSGLPSDRFSAERTGGSVSTLTIQRTQQEDSAVYLCASSLSGSSSYEQYFGPGTRLTVT.

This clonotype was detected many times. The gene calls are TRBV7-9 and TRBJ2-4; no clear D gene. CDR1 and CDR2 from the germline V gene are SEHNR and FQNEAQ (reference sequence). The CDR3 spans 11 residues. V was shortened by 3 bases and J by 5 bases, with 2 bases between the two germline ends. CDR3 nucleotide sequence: TGTGCCAGCAGCTTGGAAAACATTCAGTACTTC. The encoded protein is CASSLENIQYF.

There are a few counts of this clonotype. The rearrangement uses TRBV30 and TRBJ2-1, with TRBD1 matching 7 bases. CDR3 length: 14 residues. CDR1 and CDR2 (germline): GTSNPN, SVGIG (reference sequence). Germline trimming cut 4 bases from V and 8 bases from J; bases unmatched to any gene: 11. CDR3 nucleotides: TGTGCCTGGATAATGACAGGGCCCGGGGATGAGCAGTTCTTC. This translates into CAWIMTGPGDEQFF.

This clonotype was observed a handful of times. The CDR3 sequence is CAISTTGSSYGYTF. CDR3 DNA: TGTGCCATCAGTACGACAGGGTCCTCTTATGGCTACACCTTC. This sequence joins TRBV10-3 and TRBJ1-2, with 7 positions matching TRBD1. Germline CDR1 and CDR2: ENHRY and SYGVKD. The V and J ends lost 5 bases and 5 bases, in that order; junction bases with no gene match: 8. The CDR3 runs 14 residues.

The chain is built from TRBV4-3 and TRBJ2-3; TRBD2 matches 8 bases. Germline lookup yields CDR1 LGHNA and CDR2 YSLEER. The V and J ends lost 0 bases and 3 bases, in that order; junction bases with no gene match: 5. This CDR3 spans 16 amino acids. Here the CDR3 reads CASSQEGGRMTDTQYF. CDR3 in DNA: TGCGCCAGCAGCCAAGAGGGCGGGAGGATGACAGATACGCAGTATTTT.

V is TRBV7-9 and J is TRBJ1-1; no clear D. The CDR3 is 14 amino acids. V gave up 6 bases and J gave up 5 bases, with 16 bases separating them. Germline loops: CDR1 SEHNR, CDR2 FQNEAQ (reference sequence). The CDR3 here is CASRALSMWTEAFF. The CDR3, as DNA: TGTGCCAGCAGGGCCCTCTCGATGTGGACTGAAGCTTTCTTT. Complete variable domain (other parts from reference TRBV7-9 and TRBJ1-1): DTGVSQNPRHKITKRGQNVTFRCDPISEHNRLYWYRQTLGQGPEFLTYFQNEAQLEKSRLLSDRFSAERPKGSFSTLEIQRTEQGDSAMYLCASRALSMWTEAFFGQGTRLTVV.

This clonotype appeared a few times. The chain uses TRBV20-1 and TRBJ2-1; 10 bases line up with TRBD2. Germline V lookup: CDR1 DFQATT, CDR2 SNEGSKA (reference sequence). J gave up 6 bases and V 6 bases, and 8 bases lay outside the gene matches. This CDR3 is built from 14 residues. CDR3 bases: TGCAGTGCCCCGAGCGGGGGGGCCTTCAATGAGCAGTTCTTC. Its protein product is CSAPSGGAFNEQFF.

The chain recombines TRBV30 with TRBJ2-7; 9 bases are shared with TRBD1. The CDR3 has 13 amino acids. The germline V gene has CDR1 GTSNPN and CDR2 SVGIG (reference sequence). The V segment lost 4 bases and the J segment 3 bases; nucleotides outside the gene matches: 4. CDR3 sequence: CAWIGQGSYEQYF. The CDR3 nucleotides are TGTGCCTGGATTGGACAGGGGAGCTACGAGCAGTACTTC.

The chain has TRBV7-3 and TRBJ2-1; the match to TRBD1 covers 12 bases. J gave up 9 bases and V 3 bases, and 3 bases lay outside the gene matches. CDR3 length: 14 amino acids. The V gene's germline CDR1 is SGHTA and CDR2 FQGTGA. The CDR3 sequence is CASSLGQGALEQFF. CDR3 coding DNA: TGTGCCAGCAGCTTGGGACAGGGGGCGCTTGAGCAGTTCTTC.

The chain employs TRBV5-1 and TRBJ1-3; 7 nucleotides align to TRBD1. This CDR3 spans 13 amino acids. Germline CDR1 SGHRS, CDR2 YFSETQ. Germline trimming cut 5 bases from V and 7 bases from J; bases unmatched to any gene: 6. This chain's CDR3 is CASRAQGKNTIYF. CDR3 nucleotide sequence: TGCGCCAGCAGAGCACAGGGGAAGAACACCATATATTTT.

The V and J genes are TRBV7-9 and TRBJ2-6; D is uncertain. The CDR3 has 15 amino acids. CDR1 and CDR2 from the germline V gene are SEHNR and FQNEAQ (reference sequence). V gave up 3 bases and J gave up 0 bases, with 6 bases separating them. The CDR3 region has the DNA TGTGCCAGCAGCTTCCCCCGCTCTGGGGCCAACGTCCTGACTTTC. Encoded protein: CASSFPRSGANVLTF.

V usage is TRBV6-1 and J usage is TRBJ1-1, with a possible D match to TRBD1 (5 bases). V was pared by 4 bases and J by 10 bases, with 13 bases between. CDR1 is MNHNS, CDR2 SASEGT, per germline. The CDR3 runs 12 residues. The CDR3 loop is CASSAGPPGAFF. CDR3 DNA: TGTGCCAGCAGTGCGGGACCGCCAGGAGCTTTCTTT.